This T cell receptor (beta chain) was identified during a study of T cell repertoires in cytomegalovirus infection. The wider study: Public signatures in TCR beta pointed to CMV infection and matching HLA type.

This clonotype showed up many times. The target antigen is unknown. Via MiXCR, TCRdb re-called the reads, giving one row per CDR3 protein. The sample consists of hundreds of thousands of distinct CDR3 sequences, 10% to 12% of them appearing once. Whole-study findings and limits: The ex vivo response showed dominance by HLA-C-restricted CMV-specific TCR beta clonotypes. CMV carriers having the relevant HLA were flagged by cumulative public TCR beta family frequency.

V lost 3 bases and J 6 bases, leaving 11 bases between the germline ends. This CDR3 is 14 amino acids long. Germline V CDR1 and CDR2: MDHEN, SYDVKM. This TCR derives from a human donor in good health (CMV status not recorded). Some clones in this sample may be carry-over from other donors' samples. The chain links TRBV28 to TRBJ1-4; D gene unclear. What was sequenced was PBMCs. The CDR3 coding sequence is TGTGCCAGCAGTTTGGTCCGGGATCATGAAAAACTGTTTTTT. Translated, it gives CASSLVRDHEKLFF.